The T cell receptor beta chain described here comes from a study of T cells in Graves' hyperthyroidism and ophthalmopathy. Study findings and constraints: Model-based prediction identified ophthalmopathy a median roughly 5.9 months prior to its onset.

Many counts were recorded for this clonotype. Its antigen is as yet unknown. A Clinical Activity Score of at least 3, a NOSPECS grade of at least 4 and a duration under 3 months were recorded in the ophthalmopathy patients. J was trimmed by 0 bases and V by 2 bases; bases with no gene match: 10. The CDR3 has 18 residues. RNA transcripts served as the template for amplifying TCR beta CDR3 regions. A first-round RT-PCR of the TCR CDR3 used the HTBI primer set. TCRdb reprocessed the multiplex PCR reads with MiXCR, giving one entry per CDR3 protein. The table shows 300,000 to 450,000 distinct CDR3 sequences, with about a sixth occurring only once.

The V and J genes are TRBV12-3 or TRBV12-4 and TRBJ1-5; 7 bases align to TRBD1. This clonotype originated in a woman aged 40 to 49 with Graves' ophthalmopathy. The sequenced sample consisted of blood. The CDR3 DNA reads as TGTGCCAGCAGTTTAAGGGGGCTCAGGGGGTCTAGCAATCAGCCCCAGCATTTT. Amino acid sequence: CASSLRGLRGSSNQPQHF.